This T cell receptor (beta chain) is from a study of blood T cell repertoires in COVID-19. As for the study in general: Sources were T cells, B-cell-depleted T cells, or PBMCs; the material itself was cDNA or gDNA.

Original processing methods: Nucleated cell counts were estimated from reference gene primer amplification. Method: immunoSEQ multiplex PCR; TCRdb's copy keeps in-frame clones and lacks some. V, J and clone size are those of that table, while D and trimming were read from the DNA. The table has 150,000 to 180,000 clones, 84% seen once; the top ten hold around 9.8%. Germline CDR1 SGHTA, CDR2 FQGNSA. This CDR3 has 15 residues. Losses at the gene ends were 5 bases for V and 5 bases for J; bases not matched to a gene: 7. Sequencing was performed on peripheral blood. This receptor was obtained from a woman between 50 and 59 years old with acute or convalescent COVID-19. The chain combines TRBV7-2 with TRBJ1-1; TRBD1 matches at 11 bases. The CDR3 region is CASSPRTGGGTEAFF. DNA for the CDR3: TGTGCCAGCAGCCCCCGGACAGGGGGCGGAACTGAAGCTTTCTTT.